These 2 T cell receptor beta chains came from one sample sequenced in a study of blood T cells in healthy people across ages. Through a sample-barcoded 5' primer and a J-beta primer mix, a second PCR was run for about 6 to 12 cycles. TCRdb passed the 5' RACE reads through MiXCR, listing each CDR3 protein once. The sample lists almost 800,000 distinct CDR3 sequences, 55% to 75% occurring once. The specimen sequenced was blood. Every receptor here comes from a man in his thirties or forties in good health.

The rearrangement uses TRBV10-3 and TRBJ2-4; 9 nucleotides align to TRBD2. The assigned J gene may be wrong: the sequence end matches TRBJ2-7 better. The germline V gene has CDR1 ENHRY and CDR2 SYGVKD. The length of the CDR3 is 13 residues. The CDR3 nucleotides read TGTGCCATCAGTGGGGTAGCGGGAGACGAGCAGTACTTC. The encoded protein is CAISGVAGDEQYF.

The rearrangement joins TRBV20-1 to TRBJ1-2; maybe TRBD1 (5 bases). Trimming removed 2 bases at V and 9 bases at J, with 13 bases between. The CDR3 has 12 amino acids. Germline V lookup: CDR1 DFQATT, CDR2 SNEGSKA (reference sequence). In DNA, the CDR3 is TGCAGTGCTAGATCCCAGGGCACGAGCTACACCTTC. Encoded protein: CSARSQGTSYTF.